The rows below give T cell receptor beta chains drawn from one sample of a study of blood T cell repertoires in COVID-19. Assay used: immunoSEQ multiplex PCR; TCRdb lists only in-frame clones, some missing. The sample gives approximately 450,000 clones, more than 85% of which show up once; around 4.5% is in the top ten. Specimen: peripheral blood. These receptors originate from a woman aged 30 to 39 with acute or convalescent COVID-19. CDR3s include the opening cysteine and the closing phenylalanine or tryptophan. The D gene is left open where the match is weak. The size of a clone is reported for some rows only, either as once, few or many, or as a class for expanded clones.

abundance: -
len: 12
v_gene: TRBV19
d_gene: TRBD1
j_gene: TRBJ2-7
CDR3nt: TGTGCCAGCCGGACAGGTTCGAACGAGCAGTACTTC
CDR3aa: CASRTGSNEQYF

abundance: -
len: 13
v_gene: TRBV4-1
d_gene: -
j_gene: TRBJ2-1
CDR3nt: TGCGCCAGCAGCCAACTTGGGCGTCCGGAGCAGTTCTTC
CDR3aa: CASSQLGRPEQFF

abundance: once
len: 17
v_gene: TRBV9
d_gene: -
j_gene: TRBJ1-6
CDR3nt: TGTGCCAGCAGCGTAGATGGAGGAAGCTCCTATAATTCACCCCTCCACTTT
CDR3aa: CASSVDGGSSYNSPLHF

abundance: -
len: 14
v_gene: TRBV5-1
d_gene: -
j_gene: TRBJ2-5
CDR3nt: TGCGCCAGCAGCCCAGAGACAGGTCAAGAGACCCAGTACTTC
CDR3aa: CASSPETGQETQYF

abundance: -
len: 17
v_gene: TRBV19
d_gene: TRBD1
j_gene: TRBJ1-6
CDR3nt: TGTGCCAGTAGGGACCGACTGGCGACAGGGGGGAATTCACCCCTCCACTTT
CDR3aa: CASRDRLATGGNSPLHF

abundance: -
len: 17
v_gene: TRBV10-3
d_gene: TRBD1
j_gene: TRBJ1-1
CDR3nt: TGTGCCATCAGCACAAACAGGGGAGGTGGCATGAACACTGAAGCTTTCTTT
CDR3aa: CAISTNRGGGMNTEAFF

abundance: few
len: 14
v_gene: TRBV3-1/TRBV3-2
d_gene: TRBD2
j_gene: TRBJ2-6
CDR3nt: TGTGCGGCCGGGGGGGCGCGTGGGGCCAACGTCCTGACTTTC
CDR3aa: CAAGGARGANVLTF

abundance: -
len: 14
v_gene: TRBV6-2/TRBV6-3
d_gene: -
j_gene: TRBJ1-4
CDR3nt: TGTGCCAGCAGTCGGGGTTCACCTAATGAAAAACTGTTTTTT
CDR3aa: CASSRGSPNEKLFF

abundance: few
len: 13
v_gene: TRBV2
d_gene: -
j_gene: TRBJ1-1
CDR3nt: TGTGCCAGCAGCCAGGGACAGAACACTGAAGCTTTCTTT
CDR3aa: CASSQGQNTEAFF

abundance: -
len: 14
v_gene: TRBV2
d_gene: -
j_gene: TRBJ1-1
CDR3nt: TGTGCCAGCAGTTGGACAGTCTCGAACACTGAAGCTTTCTTT
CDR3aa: CASSWTVSNTEAFF

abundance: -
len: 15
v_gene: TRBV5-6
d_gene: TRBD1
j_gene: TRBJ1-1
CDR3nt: TGTGCCAGCAGCTACCGGGACAGGGGGAACACTGAAGCTTTCTTT
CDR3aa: CASSYRDRGNTEAFF

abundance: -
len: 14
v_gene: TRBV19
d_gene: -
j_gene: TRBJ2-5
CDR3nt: TGTGCCAGTAGTATCCAGGGGGGTCGGGAGACCCAGTACTTC
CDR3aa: CASSIQGGRETQYF

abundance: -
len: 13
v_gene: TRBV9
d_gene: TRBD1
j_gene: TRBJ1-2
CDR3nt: TGTGCCAGCAGCGTAGACAGGGGGTATGGCTACACCTTC
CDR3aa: CASSVDRGYGYTF

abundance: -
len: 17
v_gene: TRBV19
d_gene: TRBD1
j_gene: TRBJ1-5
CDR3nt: TGTGCCAGTAGTGAGGACAGGCCCGTTTATAGCAATCAGCCCCAGCATTTT
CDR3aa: CASSEDRPVYSNQPQHF

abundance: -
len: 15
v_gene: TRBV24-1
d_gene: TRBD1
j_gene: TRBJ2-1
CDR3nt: TGTGCCACCAGTGCAAGGGACAGGGGCTACAATGAGCAGTTCTTC
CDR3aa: CATSARDRGYNEQFF

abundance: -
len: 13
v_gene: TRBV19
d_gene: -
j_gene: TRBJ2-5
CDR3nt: TGTGCCAGTAGTATAGTCGATAGCGGAACCCAGTACTTC
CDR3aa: CASSIVDSGTQYF

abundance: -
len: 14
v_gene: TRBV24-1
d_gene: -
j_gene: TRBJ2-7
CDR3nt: TGTGCCACCAGTCGAGGGTCCGGATCCTACGAGCAGTACTTC
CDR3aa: CATSRGSGSYEQYF

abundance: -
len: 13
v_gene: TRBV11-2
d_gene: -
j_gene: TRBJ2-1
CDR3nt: TGTGCCAGCAGCTTAGGTCAGGGCCAAGAGCAGTTCTTC
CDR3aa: CASSLGQGQEQFF

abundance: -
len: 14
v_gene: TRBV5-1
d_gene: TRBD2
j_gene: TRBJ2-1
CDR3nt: TGCGCCAGCAGGTTGGGAGGGTTGGACAATGAGCAGTTCTTC
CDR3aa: CASRLGGLDNEQFF

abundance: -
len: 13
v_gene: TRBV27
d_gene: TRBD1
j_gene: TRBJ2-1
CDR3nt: TGTGCCAGCAGTTGGGGACAGTACAATGAGCAGTTCTTC
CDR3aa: CASSWGQYNEQFF

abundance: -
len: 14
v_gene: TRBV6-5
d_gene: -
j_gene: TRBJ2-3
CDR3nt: TGTGCCAGCAGTCTAGCCGGCCGGCCAGATACGCAGTATTTT
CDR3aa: CASSLAGRPDTQYF

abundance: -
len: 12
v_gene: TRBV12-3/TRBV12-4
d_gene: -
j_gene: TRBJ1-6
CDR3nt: TGTGCCAGCAGTCCCCCGGGGTCACCCCTCCACTTT
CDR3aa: CASSPPGSPLHF

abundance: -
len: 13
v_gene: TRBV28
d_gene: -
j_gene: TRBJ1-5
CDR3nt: TGTGCCAGCAGGAGTAGAGGTAACCAGCCCCAGCATTTT
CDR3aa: CASRSRGNQPQHF

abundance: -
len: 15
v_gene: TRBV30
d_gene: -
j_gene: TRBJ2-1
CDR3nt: TGTGCCTGGAGGAGAGGACAGTGGCGGGACAATGAGCAGTTCTTC
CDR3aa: CAWRRGQWRDNEQFF